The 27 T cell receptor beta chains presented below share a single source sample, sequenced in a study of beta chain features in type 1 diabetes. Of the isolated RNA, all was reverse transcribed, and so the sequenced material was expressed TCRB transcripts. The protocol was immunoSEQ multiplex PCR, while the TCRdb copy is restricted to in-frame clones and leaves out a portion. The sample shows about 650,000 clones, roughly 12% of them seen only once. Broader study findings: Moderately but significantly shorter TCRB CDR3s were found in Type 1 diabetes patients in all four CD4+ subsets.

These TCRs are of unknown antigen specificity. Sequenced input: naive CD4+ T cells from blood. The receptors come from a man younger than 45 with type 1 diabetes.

The CDR3 loop is CAISESLNTANYGYTF. The CDR3 DNA follows: TGTGCCATCAGTGAGTCCCTTAACACAGCTAACTATGGCTACACCTTC. The chain is built from TRBV10-3 and TRBJ1-2; D gene ambiguous. Between the trimmed V and J ends, which lost 0 bases and 0 bases, there was a span of 11 bases. This CDR3 spans 16 amino acids. Germline V gene data show CDR1 as ENHRY and CDR2 as SYGVKD.

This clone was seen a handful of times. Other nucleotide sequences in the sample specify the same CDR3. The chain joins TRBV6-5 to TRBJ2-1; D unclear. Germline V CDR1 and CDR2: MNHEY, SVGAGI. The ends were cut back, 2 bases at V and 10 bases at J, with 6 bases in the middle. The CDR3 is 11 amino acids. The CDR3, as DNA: TGTGCCAGCAGTTACGTCGGCGAGCAGTTCTTC. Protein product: CASSYVGEQFF.

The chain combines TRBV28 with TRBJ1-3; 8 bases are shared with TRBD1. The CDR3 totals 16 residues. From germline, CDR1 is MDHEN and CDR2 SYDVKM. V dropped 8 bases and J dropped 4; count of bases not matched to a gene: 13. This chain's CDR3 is CASASRYRGTGNTIYF. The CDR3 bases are TGTGCCAGCGCTTCCCGATACAGGGGGACAGGAAACACCATATATTTT.

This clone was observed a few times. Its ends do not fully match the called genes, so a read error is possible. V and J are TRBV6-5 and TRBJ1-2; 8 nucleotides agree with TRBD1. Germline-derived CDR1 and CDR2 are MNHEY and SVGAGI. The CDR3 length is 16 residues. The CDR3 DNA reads TGTGCCAGCAGCTACTGGACAGGGAGGGGAGACTATGGCTACACCTTC. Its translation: CASSYWTGRGDYGYTF.

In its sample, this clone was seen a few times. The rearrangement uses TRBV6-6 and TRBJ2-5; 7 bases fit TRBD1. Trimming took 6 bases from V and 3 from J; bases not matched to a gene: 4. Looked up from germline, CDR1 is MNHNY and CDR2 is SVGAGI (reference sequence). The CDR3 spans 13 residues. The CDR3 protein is CASRTGNEETQYF. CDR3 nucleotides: TGTGCCAGCAGGACAGGGAACGAAGAGACCCAGTACTTC.

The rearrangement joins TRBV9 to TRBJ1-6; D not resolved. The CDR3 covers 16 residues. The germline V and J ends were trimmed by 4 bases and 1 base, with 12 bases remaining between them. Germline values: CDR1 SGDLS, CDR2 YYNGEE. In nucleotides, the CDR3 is TGTGCCAGCAGCCCGCGGGCTAGGTCCTATAATTCACCCCTCCACTTT. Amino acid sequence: CASSPRARSYNSPLHF. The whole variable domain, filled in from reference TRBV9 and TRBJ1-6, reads DSGVTQTPKHLITATGQRVTLRCSPRSGDLSVYWYQQSLDQGLQFLIQYYNGEERAKGNILERFSAQQFPDLHSELNLSSLELGDSALYFCASSPRARSYNSPLHFGNGTRLTVT.

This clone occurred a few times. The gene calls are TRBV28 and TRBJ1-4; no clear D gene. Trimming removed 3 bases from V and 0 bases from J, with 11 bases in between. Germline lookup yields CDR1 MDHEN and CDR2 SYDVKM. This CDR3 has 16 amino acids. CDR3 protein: CASSFSPSATNEKLFF. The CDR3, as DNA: TGTGCCAGCAGTTTTTCGCCCAGTGCAACTAATGAAAAACTGTTTTTT.

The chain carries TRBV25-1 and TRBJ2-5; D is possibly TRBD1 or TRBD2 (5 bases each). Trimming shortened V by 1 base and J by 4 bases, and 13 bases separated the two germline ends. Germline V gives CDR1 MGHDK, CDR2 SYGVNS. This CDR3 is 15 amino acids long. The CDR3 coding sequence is TGTGCCAGCAGTGAATGGGGGACCAGTGGAGAGACCCAGTACTTC. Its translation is CASSEWGTSGETQYF. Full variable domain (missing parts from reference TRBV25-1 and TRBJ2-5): EADIYQTPRYLVIGTGKKITLECSQTMGHDKMYWYQQDPGMELHLIHYSYGVNSTEKGDLSSESTVSRIRTEHFPLTLESARPSHTSQYLCASSEWGTSGETQYFGPGTRLLVL.

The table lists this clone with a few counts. CDR3 sequence (DNA): TGTGCCAGCAGCCAAGAGGGCAGAATCTATGGCTACACCTTC. This gives the protein CASSQEGRIYGYTF. The V gene is TRBV14, the J gene TRBJ1-2; D is unresolved. The germline gives CDR1 SGHDN, CDR2 FVKESK. The CDR3 covers 14 residues. Trimming cost V 0 bases and J 4 bases, with 9 bases left between them.

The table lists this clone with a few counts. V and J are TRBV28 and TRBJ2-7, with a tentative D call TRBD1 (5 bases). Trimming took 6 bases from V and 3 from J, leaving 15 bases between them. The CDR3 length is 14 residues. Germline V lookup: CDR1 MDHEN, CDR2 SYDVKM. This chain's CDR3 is CASRSGGAGYEQYF. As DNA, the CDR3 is TGTGCCAGCAGGTCGGGTGGGGCAGGCTACGAGCAGTACTTC.

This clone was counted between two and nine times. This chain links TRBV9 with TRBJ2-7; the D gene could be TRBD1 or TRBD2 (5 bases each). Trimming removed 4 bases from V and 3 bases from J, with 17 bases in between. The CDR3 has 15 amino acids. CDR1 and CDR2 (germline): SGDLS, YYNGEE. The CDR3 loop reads CASSSRDDSVYEQYF. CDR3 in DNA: TGTGCCAGCAGCTCCCGGGACGACAGTGTCTACGAGCAGTACTTC.

In DNA, the CDR3 is TGTGCCAGCAGTGTACAAGCGGGGGGGCCCTACGAGCAGTACTTC. Translation: CASSVQAGGPYEQYF. The gene calls are TRBV25-1 and TRBJ2-7, with 10 bases that match TRBD2. This CDR3 spans 15 amino acids. Trimming took 4 bases from V and 2 from J; bases not matched to a gene: 5. CDR1 and CDR2 (germline): MGHDK, SYGVNS.

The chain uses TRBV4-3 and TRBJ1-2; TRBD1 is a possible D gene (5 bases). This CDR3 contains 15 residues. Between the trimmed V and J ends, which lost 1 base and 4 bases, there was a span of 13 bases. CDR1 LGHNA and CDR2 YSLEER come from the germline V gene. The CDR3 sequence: CASSQVAGSGYGYTF. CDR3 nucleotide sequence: TGCGCCAGCAGCCAAGTAGCAGGGTCTGGCTATGGCTACACCTTC.

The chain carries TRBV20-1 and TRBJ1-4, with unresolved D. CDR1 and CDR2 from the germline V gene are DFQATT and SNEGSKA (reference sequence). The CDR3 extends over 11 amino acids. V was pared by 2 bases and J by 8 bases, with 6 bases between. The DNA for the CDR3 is TGCAGTGCTAGACAACTGGAAAAACTGTTTTTT. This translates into CSARQLEKLFF.

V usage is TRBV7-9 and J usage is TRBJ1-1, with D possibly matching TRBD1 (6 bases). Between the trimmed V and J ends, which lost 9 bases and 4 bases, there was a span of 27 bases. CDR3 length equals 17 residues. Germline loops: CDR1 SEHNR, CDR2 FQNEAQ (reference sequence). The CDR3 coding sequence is TGTGCCAGTAGCACGAAGCCCCTGAACAGGGATCTCACTGAAGCTTTCTTT. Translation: CASSTKPLNRDLTEAFF.

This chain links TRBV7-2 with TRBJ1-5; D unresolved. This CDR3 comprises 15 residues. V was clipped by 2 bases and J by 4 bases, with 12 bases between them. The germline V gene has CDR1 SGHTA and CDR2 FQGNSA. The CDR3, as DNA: TGTGCCAGCAGCTTATATGTAGGATCTAATCAGCCCCAGCATTTT. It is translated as CASSLYVGSNQPQHF.

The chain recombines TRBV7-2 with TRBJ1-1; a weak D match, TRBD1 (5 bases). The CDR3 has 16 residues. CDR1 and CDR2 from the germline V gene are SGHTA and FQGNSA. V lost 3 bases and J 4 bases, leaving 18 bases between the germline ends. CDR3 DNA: TGTGCCAGCAGCTTGGGAGGGACGGCCGGTGGCACTGAAGCTTTCTTT. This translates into CASSLGGTAGGTEAFF.

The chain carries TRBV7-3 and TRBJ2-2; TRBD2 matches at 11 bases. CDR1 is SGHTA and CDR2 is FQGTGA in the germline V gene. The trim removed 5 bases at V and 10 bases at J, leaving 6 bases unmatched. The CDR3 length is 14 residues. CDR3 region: CASSRLAGIKELFF. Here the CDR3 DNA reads TGTGCCAGCAGCCGACTAGCGGGGATAAAGGAGCTGTTTTTT. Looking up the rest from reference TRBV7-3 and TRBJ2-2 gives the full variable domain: GAGVSQTPSNKVTEKGKYVELRCDPISGHTALYWYRQSLGQGPEFLIYFQGTGAADDSGLPNDRFFAVRPEGSVSTLKIQRTERGDSAVYLCASSRLAGIKELFFGEGSRLTVL.

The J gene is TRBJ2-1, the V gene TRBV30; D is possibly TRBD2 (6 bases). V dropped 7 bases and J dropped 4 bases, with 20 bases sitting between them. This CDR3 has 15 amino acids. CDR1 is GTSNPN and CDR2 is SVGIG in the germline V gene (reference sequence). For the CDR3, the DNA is TGTGCCTCTTCGGGCGGAGGCGCGGGGTACAATGAGCAGTTCTTC. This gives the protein CASSGGGAGYNEQFF.

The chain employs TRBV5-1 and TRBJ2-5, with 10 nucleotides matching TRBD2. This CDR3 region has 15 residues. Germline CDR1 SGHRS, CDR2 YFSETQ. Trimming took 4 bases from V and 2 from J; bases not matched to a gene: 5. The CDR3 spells CASSHSGGTQETQYF. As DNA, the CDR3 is TGCGCCAGCAGCCATAGCGGGGGGACACAAGAGACCCAGTACTTC.

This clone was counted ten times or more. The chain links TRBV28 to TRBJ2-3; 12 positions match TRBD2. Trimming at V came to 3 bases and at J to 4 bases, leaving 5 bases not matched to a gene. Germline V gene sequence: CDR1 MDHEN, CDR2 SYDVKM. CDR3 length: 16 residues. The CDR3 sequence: CASSLFLAGGADTQYF. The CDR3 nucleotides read TGTGCCAGCAGTTTGTTCCTAGCGGGGGGGGCAGATACGCAGTATTTT.

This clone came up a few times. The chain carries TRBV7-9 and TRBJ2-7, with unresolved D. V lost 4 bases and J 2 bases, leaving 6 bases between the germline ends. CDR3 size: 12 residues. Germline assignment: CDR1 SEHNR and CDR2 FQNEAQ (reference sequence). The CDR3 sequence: CASSSQAYEQYF. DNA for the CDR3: TGTGCCAGCAGCTCCCAGGCCTACGAGCAGTACTTC.

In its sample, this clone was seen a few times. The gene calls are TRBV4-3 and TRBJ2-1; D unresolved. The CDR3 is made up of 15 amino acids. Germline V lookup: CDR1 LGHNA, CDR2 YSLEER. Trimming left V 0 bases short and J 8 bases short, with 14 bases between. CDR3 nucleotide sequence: TGCGCCAGCAGCCAAGAAACGACCGCTTGGCATGAGCAGTTCTTC. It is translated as CASSQETTAWHEQFF.

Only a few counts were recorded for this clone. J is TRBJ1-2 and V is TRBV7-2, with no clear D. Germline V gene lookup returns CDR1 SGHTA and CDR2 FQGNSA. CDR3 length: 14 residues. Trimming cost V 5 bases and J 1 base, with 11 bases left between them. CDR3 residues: CASSPRHLNYGYTF. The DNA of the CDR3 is TGTGCCAGCAGCCCCCGACACCTTAACTATGGCTACACCTTC.

CDR3 sequence (DNA): TGTGCCAGCAGCCGGGAGGGGCCACCTGACTACGAGCAGTACTTC. The encoded protein is CASSREGPPDYEQYF. The rearrangement links TRBV14 to TRBJ2-7, with TRBD2 matching over 7 bases. CDR1 and CDR2 (germline): SGHDN, FVKESK. CDR3 length: 15 amino acids. Trimming took 4 bases from V and 3 from J; bases not matched to a gene: 9.

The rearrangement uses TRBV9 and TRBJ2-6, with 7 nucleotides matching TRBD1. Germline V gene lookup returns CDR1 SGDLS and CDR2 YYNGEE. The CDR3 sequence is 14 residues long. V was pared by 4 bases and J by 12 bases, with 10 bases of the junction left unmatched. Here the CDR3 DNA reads TGTGCCAGCAGCTCCCGACAGGGTCTTTTCGTCCTGACTTTC. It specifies CASSSRQGLFVLTF.

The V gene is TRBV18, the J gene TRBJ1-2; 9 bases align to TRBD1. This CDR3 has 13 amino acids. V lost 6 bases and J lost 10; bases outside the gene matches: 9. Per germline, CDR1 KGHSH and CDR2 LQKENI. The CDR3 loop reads CASSQGQGNDYTF. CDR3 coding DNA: TGTGCCAGCTCCCAGGGACAGGGCAATGACTACACCTTC.